The next 10 T cell receptor beta chains were all read from a single sample in a study of shared clonotypes between healthy human individuals. TCRdb's copy holds only in-frame clones and misses some; the assay was immunoSEQ multiplex PCR. The table lists approximately 740,000 clones, about 74% of them singletons, with 1.5% to 2% in the top ten. Material for sequencing was memory CD4+ T cells sorted from blood. Subset described: CD45RA-negative fraction. These receptors were taken from a woman aged 25-40 years in good health.

This sequence joins TRBV4-2 and TRBJ2-3; D ambiguous. V was shortened by 3 bases and J by 1 base, with 14 bases between the two germline ends. The length of the CDR3 is 16 residues. Looked up from germline, CDR1 is LGHNA and CDR2 is YNFKEQ. The CDR3 coding sequence is TGTGCCAGCAGCCAGGGTATTGGGCATCGCACAGATACGCAGTATTTT. Its translation is CASSQGIGHRTDTQYF.

This sequence joins TRBV6-1 and TRBJ1-5; 9 bases fit TRBD1. V gave up 7 bases and J gave up 3 bases; unmatched junction bases: 4. CDR1 and CDR2 from the germline V gene are MNHNS and SASEGT. The CDR3 is 14 amino acids. CDR3 amino acids: CASTGTGNNQPQHF. The DNA for the CDR3 is TGTGCCAGCACTGGGACAGGGAACAATCAGCCCCAGCATTTT.

Here the CDR3 reads CASSEEAVGLSGANVLTF. The CDR3, as DNA: TGTGCCAGCAGTGAAGAGGCCGTGGGGTTGTCTGGGGCCAACGTCCTGACTTTC. The chain combines TRBV2 with TRBJ2-6; D is ambiguous. V lost 1 base and J lost 1, with 14 bases in between. CDR3 length equals 18 residues. From germline, CDR1 is SNHLY and CDR2 FYNNEI. Looking up the rest from reference TRBV2 and TRBJ2-6 gives the full variable domain: EPEVTQTPSHQVTQMGQEVILRCVPISNHLYFYWYRQILGQKVEFLVSFYNNEISEKSEIFDDQFSVERPDGSNFTLKIRSTKLEDSAMYFCASSEEAVGLSGANVLTFGAGSRLTVL.

The chain uses TRBV27 and TRBJ1-5, with D uncertain. This CDR3 is 18 amino acids long. CDR1 and CDR2 (germline): MNHEY, SMNVEV (reference sequence). Deletions cut 0 bases from V and 0 bases from J, with 15 bases between. The CDR3 region is CASSLSGIRSYSNQPQHF. CDR3 sequence (DNA): TGTGCCAGCAGTTTATCTGGCATCCGCTCCTATAGCAATCAGCCCCAGCATTTT.

This rearrangement joins TRBV5-1 to TRBJ2-4; 7 nucleotides align to TRBD2. Germline CDR1 reads SGHRS; CDR2 reads YFSETQ. V dropped 4 bases and J dropped 7; count of bases not matched to a gene: 2. This CDR3 has 12 amino acids. CDR3: CASSGGGNIQYF. The CDR3 DNA sequence: TGCGCCAGCAGCGGGGGAGGGAACATTCAGTACTTC.

Here the CDR3 DNA reads TGTGCCAGCTCACCAGGGGGACTATATGAAAAACTGTTTTTT. Encoded protein: CASSPGGLYEKLFF. This rearrangement joins TRBV18 to TRBJ1-4; TRBD1 is a possible D gene (5 bases). Per germline, CDR1 KGHSH and CDR2 LQKENI. Between the trimmed V and J ends, which lost 2 bases and 6 bases, there was a span of 10 bases. The CDR3 is 14 amino acids.

The chain is built from TRBV29-1 and TRBJ1-5; D is ambiguous. V was trimmed by 3 bases and J by 5 bases, leaving 11 bases between them. CDR1 and CDR2 (germline): SQVTM, ANQGSEA. The CDR3 consists of 13 residues. In nucleotides, the CDR3 is TGCAGCGTTGAGTTTCGGAGAGATCAGCCCCAGCATTTT. Encoded protein: CSVEFRRDQPQHF.

The J gene is TRBJ2-1, the V gene TRBV2; D is possibly TRBD2 (5 bases). This CDR3 is 13 amino acids long. Germline lookup yields CDR1 SNHLY and CDR2 FYNNEI. The V end was cut by 5 bases, the J end by 6 bases, with 11 bases between. CDR3 sequence (DNA): TGTGCCAGCAGTAAAAACGGAGGCAATGAGCAGTTCTTC. The encoded protein is CASSKNGGNEQFF. Full variable domain (outside the CDR3, taken from reference TRBV2 and TRBJ2-1): EPEVTQTPSHQVTQMGQEVILRCVPISNHLYFYWYRQILGQKVEFLVSFYNNEISEKSEIFDDQFSVERPDGSNFTLKIRSTKLEDSAMYFCASSKNGGNEQFFGPGTRLTVL.

The chain couples TRBV6-5 to TRBJ1-1, with 7 bases matching TRBD1. Trimming removed 2 bases from V and 3 bases from J; junction bases left unmatched: 6. CDR1 MNHEY and CDR2 SVGAGI come from the germline V gene. CDR3 length: 15 amino acids. CDR3 protein: CASSYGQGTDTEAFF. CDR3 sequence (DNA): TGTGCCAGCAGTTACGGTCAGGGGACAGACACTGAAGCTTTCTTT.

Only a few counts were recorded for this clone. V and J are TRBV2 and TRBJ2-5; no firm D call. The J call may be in error: the DNA end matches TRBJ2-7 better. The length of the CDR3 is 13 residues. The V gene's germline CDR1 is SNHLY and CDR2 FYNNEI. The CDR3 DNA reads as TGTGCCAGCAGTCCTCAAGGACCCTACGAGCAGTACTTC. Amino acids: CASSPQGPYEQYF.